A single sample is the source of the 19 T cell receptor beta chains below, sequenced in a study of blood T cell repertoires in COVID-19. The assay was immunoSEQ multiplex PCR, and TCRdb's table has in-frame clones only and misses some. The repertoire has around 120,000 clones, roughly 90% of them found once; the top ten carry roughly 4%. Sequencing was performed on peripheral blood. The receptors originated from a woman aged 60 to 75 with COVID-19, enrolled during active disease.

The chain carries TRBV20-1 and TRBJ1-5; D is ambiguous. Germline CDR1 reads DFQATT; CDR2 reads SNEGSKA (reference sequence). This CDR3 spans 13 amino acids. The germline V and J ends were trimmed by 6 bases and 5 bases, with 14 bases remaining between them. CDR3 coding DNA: TGCAGTGCCAGTGACGGGGTACATCAGCCCCAGCATTTT. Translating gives CSASDGVHQPQHF.

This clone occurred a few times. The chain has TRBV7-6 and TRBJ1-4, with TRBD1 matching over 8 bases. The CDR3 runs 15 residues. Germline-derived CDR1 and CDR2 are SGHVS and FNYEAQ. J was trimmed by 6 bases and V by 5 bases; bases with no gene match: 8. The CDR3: CASSATGGPDEKLFF. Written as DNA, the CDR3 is TGTGCCAGCAGCGCCACAGGGGGGCCGGATGAAAAACTGTTTTTT.

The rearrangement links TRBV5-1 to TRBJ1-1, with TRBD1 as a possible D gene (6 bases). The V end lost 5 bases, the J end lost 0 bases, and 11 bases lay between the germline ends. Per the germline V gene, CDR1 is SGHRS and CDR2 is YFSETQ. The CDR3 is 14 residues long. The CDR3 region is CASSSDSVNTEAFF. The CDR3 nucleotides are TGCGCCAGCAGTTCGGACAGCGTGAACACTGAAGCTTTCTTT.

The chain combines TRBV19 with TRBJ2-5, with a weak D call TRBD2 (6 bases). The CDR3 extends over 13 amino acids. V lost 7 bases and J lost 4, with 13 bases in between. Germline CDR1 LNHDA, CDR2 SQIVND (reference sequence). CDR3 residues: CASKAGGGETQYF. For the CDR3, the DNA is TGTGCCAGTAAGGCCGGGGGTGGAGAGACCCAGTACTTC. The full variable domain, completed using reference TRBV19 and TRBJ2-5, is DGGITQSPKYLFRKEGQNVTLSCEQNLNHDAMYWYRQDPGQGLRLIYYSQIVNDFQKGDIAEGYSVSREKKESFPLTVTSAQKNPTAFYLCASKAGGGETQYFGPGTRLLVL.

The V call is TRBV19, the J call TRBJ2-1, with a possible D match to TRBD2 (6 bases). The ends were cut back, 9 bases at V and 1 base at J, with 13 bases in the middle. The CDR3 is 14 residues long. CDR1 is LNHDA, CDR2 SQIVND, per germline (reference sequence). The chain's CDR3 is CASRSGLSYNEQFF. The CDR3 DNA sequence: TGTGCCAGCCGTAGCGGCCTATCCTACAATGAGCAGTTCTTC.

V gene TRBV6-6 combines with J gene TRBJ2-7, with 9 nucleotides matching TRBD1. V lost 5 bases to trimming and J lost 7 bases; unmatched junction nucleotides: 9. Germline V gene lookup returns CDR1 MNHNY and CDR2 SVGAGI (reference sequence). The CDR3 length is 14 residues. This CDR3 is CASSQTGGAGEQYF. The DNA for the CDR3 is TGTGCCAGCAGTCAAACAGGGGGCGCGGGGGAGCAGTACTTC.

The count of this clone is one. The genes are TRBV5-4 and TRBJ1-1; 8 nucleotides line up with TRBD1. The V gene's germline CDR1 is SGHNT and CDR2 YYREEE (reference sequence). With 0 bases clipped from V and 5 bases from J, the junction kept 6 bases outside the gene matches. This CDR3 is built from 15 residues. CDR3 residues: CASSLGTGSVTEAFF. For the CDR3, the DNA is TGTGCCAGCAGCTTGGGGACAGGGTCTGTTACTGAAGCTTTCTTT.

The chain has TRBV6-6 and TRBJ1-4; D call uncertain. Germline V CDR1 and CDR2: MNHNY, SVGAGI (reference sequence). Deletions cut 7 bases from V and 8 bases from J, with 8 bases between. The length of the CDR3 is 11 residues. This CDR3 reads CASNYREKLFF. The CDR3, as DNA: TGTGCCAGCAACTATCGGGAAAAACTGTTTTTT.

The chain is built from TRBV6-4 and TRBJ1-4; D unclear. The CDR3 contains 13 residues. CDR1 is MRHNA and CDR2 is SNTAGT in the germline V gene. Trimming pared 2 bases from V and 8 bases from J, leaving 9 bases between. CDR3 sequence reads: CASSDRKREKLFF. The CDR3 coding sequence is TGTGCCAGCAGTGACCGGAAGAGGGAAAAACTGTTTTTT.

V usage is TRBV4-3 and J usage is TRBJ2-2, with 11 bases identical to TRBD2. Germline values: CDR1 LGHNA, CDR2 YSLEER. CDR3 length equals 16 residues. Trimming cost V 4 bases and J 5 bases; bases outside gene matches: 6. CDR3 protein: CASSRTLAGATGELFF. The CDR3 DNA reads TGCGCCAGCAGCCGAACACTAGCGGGGGCTACCGGGGAGCTGTTTTTT.

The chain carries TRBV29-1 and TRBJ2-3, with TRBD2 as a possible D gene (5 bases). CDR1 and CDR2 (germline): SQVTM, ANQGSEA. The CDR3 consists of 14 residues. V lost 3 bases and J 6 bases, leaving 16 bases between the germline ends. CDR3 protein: CSVEGKRPVDTQYF. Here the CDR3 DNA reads TGCAGCGTTGAGGGGAAGCGGCCCGTGGATACGCAGTATTTT.

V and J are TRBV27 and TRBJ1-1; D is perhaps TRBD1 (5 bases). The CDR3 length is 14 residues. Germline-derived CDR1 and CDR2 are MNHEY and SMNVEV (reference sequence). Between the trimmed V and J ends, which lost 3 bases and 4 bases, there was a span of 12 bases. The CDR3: CASSLAGVFTEAFF. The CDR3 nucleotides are TGTGCCAGCAGTTTGGCGGGGGTCTTCACTGAAGCTTTCTTT.

In DNA form, the CDR3 reads TGTGCCAGCAGCCTCTCCACTCAGGGGAACACTGAAGCTTTCTTT. Translated: CASSLSTQGNTEAFF. This rearrangement joins TRBV11-3 to TRBJ1-1, with D perhaps matching TRBD1 (5 bases). Trimming took 5 bases from V and 1 from J, leaving 14 bases between them. CDR3 length: 15 residues. Per the germline V gene, CDR1 is SGHNT and CDR2 is YENEEA. The variable domain in full, with the rest retrieved from reference TRBV11-3 and TRBJ1-1, is EAGVVQSPRYKIIEKKQPVAFWCNPISGHNTLYWYLQNLGQGPELLIRYENEEAVDDSQLPKDRFSAERLKGVDSTLKIQPAELGDSAVYLCASSLSTQGNTEAFFGQGTRLTVV.

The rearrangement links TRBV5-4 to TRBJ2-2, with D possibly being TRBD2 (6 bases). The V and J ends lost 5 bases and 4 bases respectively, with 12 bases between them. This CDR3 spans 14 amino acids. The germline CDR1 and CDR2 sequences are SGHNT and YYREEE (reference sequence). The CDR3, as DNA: TGTGCCAGCAGACCCATGGGGGGCACCGGGGAGCTGTTTTTT. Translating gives CASRPMGGTGELFF.

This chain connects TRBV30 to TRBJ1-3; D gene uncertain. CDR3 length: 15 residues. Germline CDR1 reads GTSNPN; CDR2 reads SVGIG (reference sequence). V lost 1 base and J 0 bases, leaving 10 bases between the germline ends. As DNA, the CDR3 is TGTGCCTGGAGTGCCGGAACAGTCTCTGGAAACACCATATATTTT. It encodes CAWSAGTVSGNTIYF.

The CDR3 sequence: CSVEAGTGWQFF. The CDR3 DNA sequence: TGCAGCGTTGAAGCCGGGACAGGGTGGCAGTTCTTC. The V call is TRBV29-1, the J call TRBJ2-1; 9 bases match TRBD1. The trim removed 1 base at V and 12 bases at J, leaving 4 bases unmatched. CDR3 length: 12 amino acids. The V gene's germline CDR1 is SQVTM and CDR2 ANQGSEA.

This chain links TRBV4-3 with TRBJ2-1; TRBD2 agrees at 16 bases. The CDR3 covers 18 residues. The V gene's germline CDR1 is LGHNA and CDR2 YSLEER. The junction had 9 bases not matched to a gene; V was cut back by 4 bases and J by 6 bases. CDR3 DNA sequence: TGCGCCAGCAGCCTACAGGGACTAGCGGGGGGGCTGACCAATGAGCAGTTCTTC. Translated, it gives CASSLQGLAGGLTNEQFF.

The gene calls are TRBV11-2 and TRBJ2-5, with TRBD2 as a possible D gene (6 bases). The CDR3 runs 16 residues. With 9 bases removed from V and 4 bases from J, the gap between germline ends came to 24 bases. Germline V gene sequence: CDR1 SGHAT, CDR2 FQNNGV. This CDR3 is CASTKTGVGVGETQYF. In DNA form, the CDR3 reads TGTGCCAGTACGAAGACGGGGGTAGGGGTAGGAGAGACCCAGTACTTC.

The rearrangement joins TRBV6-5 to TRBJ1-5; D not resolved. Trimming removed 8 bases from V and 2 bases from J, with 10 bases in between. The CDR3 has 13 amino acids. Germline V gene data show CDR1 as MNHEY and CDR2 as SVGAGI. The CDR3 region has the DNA TGTGCCAGCTGGCCGGGAGGCAATCAGCCCCAGCATTTT. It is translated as CASWPGGNQPQHF.